This T cell receptor beta chain was recorded in a study of blood T cell repertoires in COVID-19. Background on the study: Researchers got acute and convalescent COVID-19 samples from the United States, Italy and Spain. T cells, B-cell-depleted T cells, or PBMCs supplied cDNA or gDNA.

Germline values: CDR1 KGHDR, CDR2 SFDVKD. The CDR3 has 17 residues. The J segment lost 0 bases and the V segment lost 3 bases, leaving 6 bases of the junction unmatched. In the study's own analysis: Estimation of nucleated cell counts relied on the amplification of reference gene primers. TCRdb's table, derived via immunoSEQ multiplex PCR, lists solely in-frame clones and lacks some. That table gives V, J and clone size, and the DNA gave D and trimming. Of around 270,000 clones in the sample, around 87% were seen once. The TCR originated in a woman aged 45-65 years with acute or convalescent COVID-19. The J gene is TRBJ2-2, the V gene TRBV24-1; 7 bases are a match to TRBD2. The sequencing sample was made of peripheral blood. CDR3 amino acids: CATSDPGRGTNTGELFF. The CDR3 nucleotides are TGTGCCACCAGTGATCCGGGGAGGGGCACGAACACCGGGGAGCTGTTTTTT.